Sequencing of this T cell receptor beta chain was carried out in a study of T cells in Graves' hyperthyroidism and ophthalmopathy. Using RNA transcripts as the source, TCR beta CDR3 regions were amplified. The HTBI primer set was used in a first-round RT-PCR of the TCR CDR3. One entry per CDR3 protein, called by TCRdb with MiXCR from the multiplex PCR reads. The table lists around 420,000 distinct CDR3 sequences, less than 20% of them singletons. This clonotype was seen more than once but under ten times. Hyperthyroidism had been newly diagnosed in patients aged 18 to 65, and its duration was under 2 months. Together with thyroid ultrasound, orbital computed tomography, serum thyroxine and TRAb, clinical symptoms were used for diagnoses. This receptor was identified in a woman between 18 and 29 years old with Graves' hyperthyroidism. The sample was blood.

The CDR3 sequence: CASSAGTGRTDTQYF. For the CDR3, the DNA is TGTGCCAGCAGTGCCGGGACAGGGAGGACAGATACGCAGTATTTT. This chain joins TRBV13 and TRBJ2-3; 9 bases align to TRBD1. Germline CDR1 PRHDT, CDR2 FYEKMQ (reference sequence). V lost 6 bases and J lost 3; bases outside the gene matches: 7. This CDR3 contains 15 residues.